The 9 T cell receptor beta chains below all came from one sample that was sequenced in a study of cytomegalovirus exposure and HLA in healthy donors. PCR involved 60 Vbeta and 13 Jbeta primers. Profiled with immunoSEQ multiplex PCR; TCRdb holds only in-frame clones, not every one. The table lists some 140,000 clones. Specimen: PBMCs. The receptors stem from a woman in her thirties or forties in good health and CMV-seronegative.

The chain joins TRBV4-3 to TRBJ2-1; no firm D call. Looked up from germline, CDR1 is LGHNA and CDR2 is YSLEER. This CDR3 is 17 amino acids long. Between the trimmed V and J ends, which lost 0 bases and 3 bases, there was a span of 15 bases. CDR3 loop: CASSQDRATSVYNEQFF. The CDR3 DNA reads TGCGCCAGCAGCCAAGATCGAGCTACCTCTGTCTACAATGAGCAGTTCTTC.

This chain links TRBV9 with TRBJ1-1; unclear D gene. This CDR3 region has 15 residues. Germline V gene sequence: CDR1 SGDLS, CDR2 YYNGEE. Trimming took 0 bases from V and 1 from J, leaving 10 bases between them. The CDR3 spells CASSVGVTGNTEAFF. CDR3 nucleotides: TGTGCCAGCAGCGTAGGTGTTACGGGGAACACTGAAGCTTTCTTT.

The V gene is TRBV4-3, the J gene TRBJ2-1; D is unclear. V lost 1 base to trimming and J lost 3 bases, with 7 bases between them. Germline loops: CDR1 LGHNA, CDR2 YSLEER. This CDR3 has 14 amino acids. DNA for the CDR3: TGCGCCAGCAGCCAAGGAGCCTACTACAATGAGCAGTTCTTC. Protein: CASSQGAYYNEQFF.

This chain connects TRBV6-4 to TRBJ2-3; possible D gene TRBD2, 5 bases. Germline lookup yields CDR1 MRHNA and CDR2 SNTAGT. CDR3 size: 14 residues. V shed 5 bases and J shed 4 bases, with 13 bases lying between them. In DNA, the CDR3 is TGTGCCAGCAGTAGGACTCCCCGAGCAGATACGCAGTATTTT. As protein: CASSRTPRADTQYF.

The rearrangement joins TRBV6-5 to TRBJ1-3; D remains ambiguous. Per germline, CDR1 MNHEY and CDR2 SVGAGI. The germline V and J ends were trimmed by 5 bases and 7 bases, with 18 bases remaining between them. This CDR3 has 15 residues. CDR3 sequence (DNA): TGTGCCAGCAGTACCGCGGCAGAGACCCCGAACACCATATATTTT. Protein product: CASSTAAETPNTIYF.

The rearrangement uses TRBV28 and TRBJ2-1, with 7 bases fitting TRBD1. Germline CDR1 MDHEN, CDR2 SYDVKM. V was clipped by 3 bases and J by 10 bases; unmatched bases: 3. This CDR3 contains 12 residues. The CDR3 DNA sequence: TGTGCCAGCAGTTTCCTACAGGGGGAGCAGTTCTTC. Protein: CASSFLQGEQFF.

This chain links TRBV2 with TRBJ1-2; maybe TRBD1 (6 bases). The CDR3 has 13 amino acids. V was pared by 1 base and J by 7 bases, with 10 bases between. Germline assignment: CDR1 SNHLY and CDR2 FYNNEI. CDR3: CASSEEQGSGYTF. The CDR3 nucleotides are TGTGCCAGCAGTGAAGAACAGGGCTCTGGCTACACCTTC.

This rearrangement joins TRBV6-6 to TRBJ2-7; D may correspond to TRBD1 or TRBD2 (5 bases each). Per germline, CDR1 MNHNY and CDR2 SVGAGI (reference sequence). With 8 bases removed from V and 0 bases from J, the gap between germline ends came to 11 bases. The CDR3 is 13 amino acids. The DNA for the CDR3 is TGTGCCAGCGGGAGCAGGGACTCCTACGAGCAGTACGTC. It codes for CASGSRDSYEQYV.

The chain's CDR3 is CASSPGIDYGYTF. The CDR3 DNA sequence: TGTGCCAGCAGCCCCGGTATCGACTATGGCTACACCTTC. V usage is TRBV7-6 and J usage is TRBJ1-2; D gene uncertain. CDR1 SGHVS and CDR2 FNYEAQ come from the germline V gene. This CDR3 has 13 residues. V dropped 5 bases and J dropped 3 bases, with 10 bases sitting between them.